These T cell receptor beta chains were read from a single sample in a study of blood T cell repertoires in COVID-19. Some clones are missing from TCRdb's copy, which holds only in-frame ones; the method was immunoSEQ multiplex PCR. The profile shows roughly 200,000 clones, roughly 87% of them singletons. What was sequenced was peripheral blood. These receptors were collected from a woman under 30 who had recovered from COVID-19. Both conserved end residues are part of each CDR3. A D gene is named only where the DNA matches it firmly. The size field is filled for only some rows; it gives once, few, many or a size class.

abundance,d_gene,v_gene,j_gene,CDR3nt,CDR3aa
NA,TRBD1,TRBV19,TRBJ1-1,TGTGCCAGTAGTATGGGAGGGGACAGGGGGCTCCTCAACACTGAAGCTTTCTTT,CASSMGGDRGLLNTEAFF
NA,NA,TRBV30,TRBJ2-7,TGTGCCTGGAGTGGCGTCAACTCCTACGAGCAGTACTTC,CAWSGVNSYEQYF
NA,TRBD1,TRBV5-4,TRBJ2-1,TGTGCCAGCAGCCCGGGACAGAGCTCCTACAATGAGCAGTTCTTC,CASSPGQSSYNEQFF
NA,NA,TRBV6-2/TRBV6-3,TRBJ2-1,TGTGCCAGCAGTTATTGGTTAGCGCCGAGCTCCTACAATGAGCAGTTCTTC,CASSYWLAPSSYNEQFF
once,NA,TRBV30,TRBJ1-5,TGTGCCTGGAGTGTCGGGTATAGCAATCAGCCCCAGCATTTT,CAWSVGYSNQPQHF
few,TRBD2,TRBV18,TRBJ2-1,TGTGCCAGCTCACCTTGGGGGACTAGCGGGCTGTACAATGAGCAGTTCTTC,CASSPWGTSGLYNEQFF
once,NA,TRBV7-9,TRBJ2-3,TGTGCCAGCAGCTTAGAGCAGGCTTCAGATACGCAGTATTTT,CASSLEQASDTQYF
NA,TRBD2,TRBV6-5,TRBJ2-7,TGTGCCAGCAGTTACTCGTTAGCGGGAGCAACTAACGAGCAGTACTTC,CASSYSLAGATNEQYF
NA,NA,TRBV10-3,TRBJ1-2,TGTGCCATCAGTGAGGGGGGCGCCTATAACTATGGCTACACCTTC,CAISEGGAYNYGYTF
NA,TRBD1,TRBV19,TRBJ1-4,TGTGCCAGTAGTACGGGACAGGGGTTTGATGAAAAACTGTTTTTT,CASSTGQGFDEKLFF
NA,TRBD2,TRBV2,TRBJ2-5,TGTGCCAGCAGTGAAGCGCGGACGGGAGGGCTCAGGGAGACCCAGTACTTC,CASSEARTGGLRETQYF
NA,NA,TRBV5-1,TRBJ2-6,TGCGCCAGCAGCTTGGAGAGTTTCTCTGGGGCCAACGTCCTGACTTTC,CASSLESFSGANVLTF
NA,NA,TRBV5-4,TRBJ2-5,TGTGCCAGCAGCGGGAGGGAGACCCAGTACTTC,CASSGRETQYF
NA,NA,TRBV7-2,TRBJ1-4,TGTGCCAGCAGCTTAGTTGTCAGGGGTGAAAAACTGTTTTTT,CASSLVVRGEKLFF
once,TRBD1,TRBV5-1,TRBJ1-4,TGCGCCAGCAGCAAAGGACAGGGCGGAACTAATGAAAAACTGTTTTTT,CASSKGQGGTNEKLFF
NA,NA,TRBV7-2,TRBJ1-2,TGTGCCAGCAGCTTGGGGCAGGGCTACACCTTC,CASSLGQGYTF
NA,NA,TRBV5-5,TRBJ2-7,TGTGCCAGCAGCTTCCGGGAGCGGACCTACGAGCAGTACTTC,CASSFRERTYEQYF
NA,NA,TRBV6-2/TRBV6-3,TRBJ1-5,TGTGCCAGCAGTTACTCTCTGAGGGCCAGGAACTCGACCAATCAGCCCCAGCATTTT,CASSYSLRARNSTNQPQHF
NA,NA,TRBV19,TRBJ2-1,TGTGCCAGTAGTATTTACGAGGGGGTTTACAATGAGCAGTTCTTC,CASSIYEGVYNEQFF
NA,TRBD2,TRBV11-2,TRBJ2-7,TGTGCCAGCAGCTCCCTATACGGACTAGCGGGAGGGTACGAGCAGTACTTC,CASSSLYGLAGGYEQYF
NA,NA,TRBV7-2,TRBJ1-3,TGTGCCAGCAGCTTACAGGGTGGCTCTGGAAACACCATATATTTT,CASSLQGGSGNTIYF
NA,TRBD2,TRBV18,TRBJ2-2,TGTGCCAGCTCACCACCCGCTAGCGGAACTAACACCGGGGAGCTGTTTTTT,CASSPPASGTNTGELFF
NA,NA,TRBV28,TRBJ1-3,TGTGCCAGCAGTCCACAGTCGAGCTCTGGAAACACCATATATTTT,CASSPQSSSGNTIYF
few,NA,TRBV25-1,TRBJ1-2,TGTGCCAGCAGTGATAGGGGGGGGGCGCAGGGCTACACCTTC,CASSDRGGAQGYTF
NA,TRBD2,TRBV13,TRBJ2-7,TGTGCCAGCAGCTTACCCTCTAGCGGGAGCTCCTACGAGCAGTACTTC,CASSLPSSGSSYEQYF
NA,TRBD2,TRBV10-3,TRBJ2-5,TGTGCCATCAGCCTATTTCCGGGGACTAGCGGGAGTTACCAAGAGACCCAGTACTTC,CAISLFPGTSGSYQETQYF
NA,TRBD1,TRBV7-8,TRBJ2-7,TGTGCCAGCAGTAATACCCCGCGGGACAGGTCCTACGAGCAGTACTTC,CASSNTPRDRSYEQYF
NA,NA,TRBV30,TRBJ2-7,TGTGCCTGGATGTCGCAGGGAATTTTGAACGAGCAGTACTTC,CAWMSQGILNEQYF
few,NA,TRBV27,TRBJ2-7,TGTGCCAGCAGTACGGACTTAAGTGACTCCTACGAGCAGTACTTC,CASSTDLSDSYEQYF
NA,TRBD2,TRBV9,TRBJ2-7,TGTGCCAGCAGCGCCGGGACTAACTCTTACGAGCAGTACTTC,CASSAGTNSYEQYF
NA,NA,TRBV7-8,TRBJ1-6,TGTGCCAGCAGCCTCTACGGGGCACCCCTCCACTTT,CASSLYGAPLHF
NA,TRBD2,TRBV19,TRBJ2-7,TGTGCCAGTAGTATTCCGGGAGCGGGGGCCTCCTACGAGCAGTACTTC,CASSIPGAGASYEQYF
NA,NA,TRBV11-2,TRBJ2-3,TGTGCCAGCAACAACCCTAGTTCCCTCTACACAGATACGCAGTATTTT,CASNNPSSLYTDTQYF
NA,NA,TRBV24-1,TRBJ2-6,TGTGCCACCAGTGTAGTCCAGGGCACCAACGTCCTGACTTTC,CATSVVQGTNVLTF
NA,TRBD2,TRBV4-3,TRBJ2-2,TGCGCCAGCAGCCAAGATACGATGGGACTAGTTACTGGGGAGCTGTTTTTT,CASSQDTMGLVTGELFF
NA,NA,TRBV19,TRBJ2-7,TGTGCCAGTAGTATAGGTGCTACAGGTTCCTACGAGCAGTACTTC,CASSIGATGSYEQYF
few,NA,TRBV5-1,TRBJ2-2,TGCGCCAGCAGCTTGAAAACAGCGAACACCGGGGAGCTGTTTTTT,CASSLKTANTGELFF
NA,NA,TRBV7-7,TRBJ1-1,TGTGCCAGCAGCTTAGGGTCTTTACTCGCTGAAGCTTTCTTT,CASSLGSLLAEAFF
NA,TRBD2,TRBV27,TRBJ2-1,TGTGCCAGCCTATCTAGCGGGTTATGGGATGAGCAGTTCTTC,CASLSSGLWDEQFF
NA,TRBD2,TRBV6-5,TRBJ2-1,TGTGCCAGCAGCTACCGGGACTACAACAATGAGCAGTTCTTC,CASSYRDYNNEQFF
NA,NA,TRBV29-1,TRBJ1-2,TGCAGCGTTCCGGCCTCCTCGACTGGCTATGGCTACACCTTC,CSVPASSTGYGYTF
NA,TRBD1,TRBV6-5,TRBJ1-2,TGTGCCAGCATCAAGCCGGGACAGTTTAACTATGGCTACACCTTC,CASIKPGQFNYGYTF
few,NA,TRBV19,TRBJ2-1,TGTGCCAGTAGTAACCGCCTGGGGGGACCCTACAATGAGCAGTTCTTC,CASSNRLGGPYNEQFF
once,TRBD2,TRBV4-1,TRBJ2-1,TGCGCCAGCAGGGCCGGAACTAGCGGTTTGAATGAGCAGTTCTTC,CASRAGTSGLNEQFF
NA,TRBD2,TRBV3-1/TRBV3-2,TRBJ2-3,TGTGCCAGCAGCCCCCGGACTAGGGTCACAGATACGCAGTATTTT,CASSPRTRVTDTQYF
NA,NA,TRBV6-5,TRBJ2-1,TGTGCCAGCAGTTACACCCCGGCGGGCTCCTACAATGAGCAGTTCTTC,CASSYTPAGSYNEQFF
NA,TRBD1,TRBV10-3,TRBJ1-1,TGTGCCATCACCGGGACAGGGAGCAACACTGAAGCTTTCTTT,CAITGTGSNTEAFF
NA,NA,TRBV30,TRBJ1-1,TGTGCCTGGAGTGACGGGGTGGGAACTGAAGCTTTCTTT,CAWSDGVGTEAFF
NA,NA,TRBV18,TRBJ1-6,TGTGCCAGCTCACCACCGGCAGGATCACCCCTCCACTTT,CASSPPAGSPLHF
NA,NA,TRBV4-3,TRBJ2-1,TGCGCCAGCAGTCTTTACAGGGGACTGCAGGGTGAGCAGTTCTTC,CASSLYRGLQGEQFF
NA,NA,TRBV7-9,TRBJ1-2,TGTGCCAGCAGCTTAGTGGGTCGGGGGGACGGCTACACCTTC,CASSLVGRGDGYTF
once,NA,TRBV7-9,TRBJ1-2,TGTGCCAGCAGCTCCAGGAGGGGAAACTATGGCTACACCTTC,CASSSRRGNYGYTF
NA,TRBD2,TRBV12-3/TRBV12-4,TRBJ2-1,TGTGCCAGCAGTATCCGACTAGCCTCCCCGCGCTTCTTC,CASSIRLASPRFF
NA,NA,TRBV5-1,TRBJ1-1,TGCGCCAGCAGCCTTTTGGGGGGGAGTGAAGCTTTCTTT,CASSLLGGSEAFF
NA,TRBD1,TRBV11-2,TRBJ1-1,TGTGCCAGCAGCCCTCGACAGGGCGACACTGAAGCTTTCTTT,CASSPRQGDTEAFF
NA,NA,TRBV24-1,TRBJ2-7,TGTGCCACCAGTGGAGGGAGGACTGACGCCTACGAGCAGTACTTC,CATSGGRTDAYEQYF
NA,NA,TRBV7-9,TRBJ1-6,TGTGCCAGCAGCGGGGCTTATAATTCACCCCTCCACTTT,CASSGAYNSPLHF
few,TRBD2,TRBV7-2,TRBJ2-7,TGTGCCAGCGCTCTCCGGCTAGCGGGAGGGCCGAGATACGAGCAGTACTTC,CASALRLAGGPRYEQYF
NA,TRBD2,TRBV10-2,TRBJ2-2,TGCGCCAGCTCTCTAGCGGACACCGGGGAGCTGTTTTTT,CASSLADTGELFF
once,NA,TRBV4-3,TRBJ1-2,TGCGCCAGCAGCCAAGATCCGGTCAGGGACTATGGCTACACCTTC,CASSQDPVRDYGYTF